This entry lists 14 T cell receptor beta chains sequenced from one sample in a study of regulatory T cells. Overall study findings and caveats: In CD3G-deficient patients, conventional CD4+ T cells were enriched for hydrophobic CDR3 residues at positions 6 and 7.

Primers: 52 TRBV forward and 13 TRBJ reverse. The table came from immunoSEQ multiplex PCR; TCRdb's copy has only in-frame clones and leaves some out. The data show almost 30,000 clones, 92% seen once. The antigens for these receptors are not known. Sample: conventional CD4+ T cells sorted from blood. These receptors originate from a person between 18 and 30 years old with CD3G deficiency.

The CDR3 coding sequence is TGTGCCATCAACGGACAGGGCCGCTATGGCTACACCTTC. Amino acid sequence: CAINGQGRYGYTF. This chain connects TRBV28 to TRBJ1-2; 8 nucleotides line up with TRBD1. There are 13 residues in the CDR3. Germline V gene sequence: CDR1 MDHEN, CDR2 SYDVKM. Trimming cost V 10 bases and J 4 bases; bases outside gene matches: 8.

The chain carries TRBV18 and TRBJ2-1; maybe TRBD1 (6 bases). Per germline, CDR1 KGHSH and CDR2 LQKENI. V lost 5 bases and J lost 8, with 16 bases in between. There are 14 residues in the CDR3. CDR3 DNA sequence: TGTGCCAGCTCATCCTCGACAGGTAGCCATGAGCAGTTCTTC. This gives the protein CASSSSTGSHEQFF.

V and J are TRBV18 and TRBJ2-1; D is perhaps TRBD2 (5 bases). This CDR3 is 12 amino acids long. Germline V gives CDR1 KGHSH, CDR2 LQKENI. V dropped 6 bases and J dropped 6 bases, with 9 bases sitting between them. The CDR3 region is CASSPGSNEQFF. The CDR3 region has the DNA TGTGCCAGCTCCCCGGGAAGCAATGAGCAGTTCTTC.

This clone showed up just once. The gene calls are TRBV28 and TRBJ1-1; D might be TRBD1 (6 bases). The CDR3 sequence is 13 residues long. V dropped 5 bases and J dropped 7 bases, with 14 bases sitting between them. Germline V gene data show CDR1 as MDHEN and CDR2 as SYDVKM. DNA of the CDR3: TGTGCCAGCAGTCCCCCAGGGGAAGGTGAAGCTTTCTTT. Amino acids: CASSPPGEGEAFF.

The genes are TRBV5-1 and TRBJ2-2; possibly TRBD1 for D (5 bases). Germline V lookup: CDR1 SGHRS, CDR2 YFSETQ. Trimming shortened V by 2 bases and J by 6 bases, and 17 bases separated the two germline ends. CDR3 size: 16 residues. CDR3: CASSLNPPRGSGELFF. In DNA form, the CDR3 reads TGCGCCAGCAGCTTAAACCCTCCTAGGGGATCCGGGGAGCTGTTTTTT. The whole variable domain, remainder taken from reference TRBV5-1 and TRBJ2-2, is KAGVTQTPRYLIKTRGQQVTLSCSPISGHRSVSWYQQTPGQGLQFLFEYFSETQRNKGNFPGRFSGRQFSNSRSEMNVSTLELGDSALYLCASSLNPPRGSGELFFGEGSRLTVL.

The chain is built from TRBV11-2 and TRBJ2-7; D gene uncertain. The germline V and J ends were trimmed by 3 bases and 6 bases, with 12 bases remaining between them. The CDR3 has 13 amino acids. Per the germline V gene, CDR1 is SGHAT and CDR2 is FQNNGV. The CDR3 protein is CASSFLRRSEQYF. The CDR3 DNA reads as TGTGCCAGCAGCTTCCTTAGACGAAGCGAGCAGTACTTC.

This chain joins TRBV4-1 and TRBJ1-4; D might be TRBD1 (6 bases). The CDR3 is 16 residues long. V was pared by 0 bases and J by 8 bases, with 16 bases between. Germline values: CDR1 MGHRA, CDR2 YSYEKL. CDR3 nucleotides: TGCGCCAGCAGCCAAGATCGCAGGGGCGTAAAAGAAAAACTGTTTTTT. Encoded protein: CASSQDRRGVKEKLFF.

The chain couples TRBV2 to TRBJ2-7, with D uncertain. CDR3 length: 11 residues. Trimming stripped 8 bases from V and 6 bases from J, with 11 bases between. Germline-derived CDR1 and CDR2 are SNHLY and FYNNEI. This CDR3 reads CASANMLEQYF. The CDR3 DNA reads TGTGCCAGCGCAAACATGCTCGAGCAGTACTTC.

This chain uses TRBV6-1 with TRBJ1-2; D gene unclear. V shed 0 bases and J shed 4 bases, with 6 bases lying between them. This CDR3 is 13 amino acids long. Germline CDR1 MNHNS, CDR2 SASEGT. This chain's CDR3 is CASSEAPGYGYTF. CDR3 coding DNA: TGTGCCAGCAGTGAAGCTCCAGGCTATGGCTACACCTTC.

The rearrangement links TRBV6-1 to TRBJ2-7; D not certain. From germline, CDR1 is MNHNS and CDR2 SASEGT. Trimming took off 7 bases at V and 7 bases at J, with 17 bases between the two ends. The CDR3 is made up of 13 amino acids. The CDR3 spells CASNLHPLGEQYF. The CDR3 DNA sequence: TGTGCCAGCAACCTACACCCTTTGGGGGAGCAGTACTTC.

V usage is TRBV27 and J usage is TRBJ1-4, with D perhaps TRBD1 (5 bases). CDR1 is MNHEY and CDR2 is SMNVEV in the germline V gene (reference sequence). V was clipped by 6 bases and J by 11 bases, with 22 bases between them. The CDR3 sequence is 15 residues long. CDR3 DNA sequence: TGTGCCAGCAGCCCGATAGGGACCCCCGTGTCGAAACTGTTTTTT. This encodes CASSPIGTPVSKLFF.

V usage is TRBV19 and J usage is TRBJ1-3, with D unclear. CDR1 LNHDA and CDR2 SQIVND come from the germline V gene (reference sequence). V lost 6 bases to trimming and J lost 0 bases, with 12 bases between them. There are 15 residues in the CDR3. The CDR3 coding sequence is TGTGCCAGTAGCTTCCCTAGGATCTCTGGAAACACCATATATTTT. It specifies CASSFPRISGNTIYF. Looking up the rest from reference TRBV19 and TRBJ1-3 gives the full variable domain: DGGITQSPKYLFRKEGQNVTLSCEQNLNHDAMYWYRQDPGQGLRLIYYSQIVNDFQKGDIAEGYSVSREKKESFPLTVTSAQKNPTAFYLCASSFPRISGNTIYFGEGSWLTVV.

The chain has TRBV6-1 and TRBJ1-2; D gene uncertain. Germline V gene data show CDR1 as MNHNS and CDR2 as SASEGT. Trimming took 4 bases from V and 9 from J, leaving 9 bases between them. The length of the CDR3 is 11 residues. CDR3 sequence: CASSVGSSYTF. The CDR3 DNA sequence: TGTGCCAGCAGTGTCGGCAGTAGCTACACCTTC.

V gene TRBV28 combines with J gene TRBJ1-5, with a possible D match to TRBD1 (5 bases). The V gene's germline CDR1 is MDHEN and CDR2 SYDVKM. The CDR3 runs to 13 residues. Trimming shortened V by 4 bases and J by 4 bases, and 8 bases separated the two germline ends. The CDR3 coding sequence is TGTGCCAGCAGTTCACACAGGAATCAGCCCCAGCATTTT. Amino acid sequence: CASSSHRNQPQHF.